This entry lists 5 T cell receptor beta chains sequenced from one sample in a study of cytomegalovirus exposure and HLA in healthy donors (dated by TCRdb to about 2017). Library preparation employed the immunoSEQ multiplex PCR assay. For the multiplex PCR, a mixture combining 60 forward primers for TCR Vbeta segments and 13 reverse primers for TCR Jbeta segments was used. Not all clones reach the TCRdb copy of this immuneACCESS table, which keeps in-frame sequences only. Checked studies attribute under half of the gap to unresolved V genes and leave the rest unexplained. The sample table shows 80,000 or so clones, and less than 80% are seen once. The top ten clones comprise 7.2% of the sample. What was sequenced was PBMCs. All receptors come from a woman aged 40 to 50 in good health and CMV-seronegative.

This clone has a handful of counts. The rearrangement joins TRBV27 to TRBJ1-2; D is unclear. The CDR3 length is 16 residues. Trimming stripped 7 bases from V and 4 bases from J, with 22 bases between. The V gene's germline CDR1 is MNHEY and CDR2 SMNVEV (reference sequence). The chain's CDR3 is CASNPTVGVPSYGYTF. The CDR3 coding sequence is TGTGCCAGCAATCCAACCGTCGGAGTGCCCAGCTATGGCTACACCTTC.

The chain employs TRBV10-3 and TRBJ2-5, with TRBD2 as a possible D gene (6 bases). Trimming stripped 8 bases from V and 5 bases from J, with 15 bases between. Per germline, CDR1 ENHRY and CDR2 SYGVKD. This CDR3 has 13 amino acids. CDR3 coding DNA: TGTGCCATCGCTGTCGGGAGTCGGGAGACCCAGTACTTC. Encoded protein: CAIAVGSRETQYF.

The chain employs TRBV5-5 and TRBJ1-3, with TRBD1 as a possible D gene (5 bases). The CDR3 runs 14 residues. Trimming took 1 base from V and 4 from J, leaving 9 bases between them. From germline, CDR1 is SGHKS and CDR2 YYEKEE (reference sequence). The CDR3 DNA is TGTGCCAGCAGCTTGCAGGGTGCGGGAAACACCATATATTTT. Protein: CASSLQGAGNTIYF.

The CDR3 is CASSIDQGGEQYF. The DNA of the CDR3 is TGTGCCAGTAGTATAGATCAAGGAGGGGAGCAGTACTTC. The chain links TRBV19 to TRBJ2-7; possible D gene TRBD2, 6 bases. The CDR3 is 13 residues long. Trimming pared 0 bases from V and 7 bases from J, leaving 10 bases between. Per germline, CDR1 LNHDA and CDR2 SQIVND (reference sequence).

The rearrangement uses TRBV10-3 and TRBJ2-5, with 7 bases matching TRBD2. CDR3 size: 14 residues. V lost 6 bases to trimming and J lost 2 bases; unmatched junction nucleotides: 6. CDR1 is ENHRY, CDR2 SYGVKD, per germline. The CDR3 loop reads CAIRPSGWQETQYF. CDR3 bases: TGTGCCATCAGACCTAGCGGATGGCAAGAGACCCAGTACTTC.